Listed below are T cell receptor beta chains from one sample, sequenced in a study of blood T cell repertoires in COVID-19. Produced via immunoSEQ multiplex PCR; TCRdb's table is partial and in-frame only. Among about 99,000 clones listed, more than 65% were seen once. The source material was peripheral blood. Source of these receptors: a woman aged 80 or over with active or convalescent COVID-19. Each CDR3 is given with its conserved first and last residue. Fields, in order: D gene, J gene, clone size, V gene, CDR3 DNA, CDR3 protein. A D gene is named only where the DNA matches it firmly. Size tells how often a clone was seen (once, few, many) or the class of an expanded clone, and some rows leave it out.

D: TRBD1
J: TRBJ2-7
size: .
V: TRBV27
DNA: TGTGCCAGTAAGAGGACAGGGATGCCCGAGCAGTACTTC
CDR3: CASKRTGMPEQYF

D: TRBD2
J: TRBJ2-1
size: .
V: TRBV28
DNA: TGTGCCAGCAGCGAACTAGCGGGAGGCTACAATGAGCAGTTCTTC
CDR3: CASSELAGGYNEQFF

D: .
J: TRBJ2-7
size: .
V: TRBV5-5
DNA: TGTGCCAGCAGCTCCGGGGGAGGTTCCTACGAGCAGTACTTC
CDR3: CASSSGGGSYEQYF

D: .
J: TRBJ2-7
size: .
V: TRBV11-3
DNA: TGTGCCAGCAGCACCTACCCCGGCTACGAGCAGTACTTC
CDR3: CASSTYPGYEQYF

D: .
J: TRBJ2-3
size: .
V: TRBV2
DNA: TGTGCCAGCCGGGGTTTTTCCACAGATACGCAGTATTTT
CDR3: CASRGFSTDTQYF

D: TRBD2
J: TRBJ2-3
size: .
V: TRBV27
DNA: TGTGCCAGCAGTTTATCGCCAACTAGCGGGAGCACAGATACGCAGTATTTT
CDR3: CASSLSPTSGSTDTQYF

D: .
J: TRBJ1-1
size: .
V: TRBV6-5
DNA: TGTGCCAGCAGGGGGGGGGTTGGCACTGAAGCTTTCTTT
CDR3: CASRGGVGTEAFF

D: TRBD1
J: TRBJ1-1
size: .
V: TRBV19
DNA: TGTGCCAGTAGTCCCTCCGGGACAGGTAAGGGGAACACTGAAGCTTTCTTT
CDR3: CASSPSGTGKGNTEAFF

D: .
J: TRBJ1-5
size: .
V: TRBV18
DNA: TGTGCCAGCTCACCAACACAAAATCAGCCCCAGCATTTT
CDR3: CASSPTQNQPQHF

D: .
J: TRBJ2-5
size: .
V: TRBV2
DNA: TGTGCCAGCAGTCTGGAGACCCAGTACTTC
CDR3: CASSLETQYF

D: TRBD1
J: TRBJ1-1
size: .
V: TRBV18
DNA: TGTGCCAGCTCTCAACTCCGGGACAGGGACACTGAAGCTTTCTTT
CDR3: CASSQLRDRDTEAFF

D: TRBD2
J: TRBJ2-2
size: .
V: TRBV28
DNA: TGTGCCAGCAGTGCGAGACTAGCGGGAGGCGGGGAGCTGTTTTTT
CDR3: CASSARLAGGGELFF

D: .
J: TRBJ2-7
size: few
V: TRBV14
DNA: TGTGCCAGCAGCCAAGATCTAGGGGGCGAGCAGTACTTC
CDR3: CASSQDLGGEQYF

D: TRBD2
J: TRBJ2-1
size: .
V: TRBV19
DNA: TGTGCCAGTATGCCTAGCGGGATTTACAATGAGCAGTTCTTC
CDR3: CASMPSGIYNEQFF

D: TRBD1
J: TRBJ2-3
size: once
V: TRBV29-1
DNA: TGCAGCGTTGCCGGGACAGGGGGCCAGACAGATACGCAGTATTTT
CDR3: CSVAGTGGQTDTQYF

D: TRBD1
J: TRBJ1-5
size: .
V: TRBV6-2/TRBV6-3
DNA: TGTGCCAGCAGTTCATTATCAGGGGGTCAGCCCCAGCATTTT
CDR3: CASSSLSGGQPQHF

D: .
J: TRBJ1-5
size: .
V: TRBV30
DNA: TGTGCCTGGGCAGACGGGAGCAATCAGCCCCAGCATTTT
CDR3: CAWADGSNQPQHF

D: .
J: TRBJ1-1
size: .
V: TRBV12-3/TRBV12-4
DNA: TGTGCCAGCAGTTTGAGACAGGCCGAAGCTTTCTTT
CDR3: CASSLRQAEAFF

D: TRBD2
J: TRBJ2-1
size: .
V: TRBV5-1
DNA: TGTGCCAGCAGCTTAGGCGGGAGCGGCAATGAGCAGTTCTTC
CDR3: CASSLGGSGNEQFF

D: .
J: TRBJ1-1
size: .
V: TRBV2
DNA: TGTGCCAGCAGATGGGACACAACGAACACTGAAGCTTTCTTT
CDR3: CASRWDTTNTEAFF

D: TRBD2
J: TRBJ2-5
size: few
V: TRBV7-8
DNA: TGTGCCAGCAGAACGCGGACTAGCGGGAGAAGAGAGACCCAGTACTTC
CDR3: CASRTRTSGRRETQYF

D: .
J: TRBJ2-1
size: .
V: TRBV24-1
DNA: TGTGCCACCAGTCGGACCCTCGAGGGTGAGCAGTTCTTC
CDR3: CATSRTLEGEQFF

D: .
J: TRBJ2-3
size: once
V: TRBV18
DNA: TGTGCCAGCTCACCACTCCCGGGTTACACAGATACGCAGTATTTT
CDR3: CASSPLPGYTDTQYF

D: .
J: TRBJ2-7
size: .
V: TRBV12-3/TRBV12-4
DNA: TGTGCCAGCTCTAGCACCCTCTCCTACGAGCAGTACTTC
CDR3: CASSSTLSYEQYF

D: .
J: TRBJ1-5
size: .
V: TRBV5-1
DNA: TGCGCCAGCAGCTTAACTCCCAATCAGCCCCAGCATTTT
CDR3: CASSLTPNQPQHF

D: TRBD2
J: TRBJ2-2
size: .
V: TRBV24-1
DNA: TGTGCCACCAGTGATCCTAGCGGCCTGAACACCGGGGAGCTGTTTTTT
CDR3: CATSDPSGLNTGELFF

D: .
J: TRBJ2-1
size: .
V: TRBV10-1
DNA: TGCGCCAGCAGAGCTAGCTCTGAGCAGTTCTTC
CDR3: CASRASSEQFF

D: TRBD2
J: TRBJ2-3
size: .
V: TRBV27
DNA: TGTGCCAGCAGTTTTAGCGGGAGGTCGACAGATACGCAGTATTTT
CDR3: CASSFSGRSTDTQYF

D: .
J: TRBJ2-1
size: .
V: TRBV30
DNA: TGTGCCTGGAGCGCAGCGAGCTCCTACAATGAGCAGTTCTTC
CDR3: CAWSAASSYNEQFF

D: .
J: TRBJ2-1
size: .
V: TRBV7-6
DNA: TGTGCCAGCAGCTTCAACCTCTTCGGTGGTGAGCAGTTCTTC
CDR3: CASSFNLFGGEQFF

D: .
J: TRBJ1-1
size: .
V: TRBV6-2/TRBV6-3
DNA: TGTGCCAGCAGTACCCGACGAGGGCTCAACACTGAAGCTTTCTTT
CDR3: CASSTRRGLNTEAFF

D: TRBD2
J: TRBJ2-1
size: once
V: TRBV6-4
DNA: TGTGCCAGCAGTTCTAGCGGGAGCTCCTACAATGAGCAGTTCTTC
CDR3: CASSSSGSSYNEQFF

D: TRBD1
J: TRBJ2-1
size: .
V: TRBV4-1
DNA: TGCGCCAGCAGCCACCTCGGACAGGGCTACAATGAGCAGTTCTTC
CDR3: CASSHLGQGYNEQFF

D: TRBD1
J: TRBJ1-2
size: .
V: TRBV4-1
DNA: TGCGCCAGCAGCCAAGCTGCGACAGGGGATTTCTATGGCTACACCTTC
CDR3: CASSQAATGDFYGYTF

D: TRBD2
J: TRBJ2-3
size: .
V: TRBV19
DNA: TGTGCCAGCAGGACTAGCGGGCGGACGCAGTATTTT
CDR3: CASRTSGRTQYF

D: .
J: TRBJ2-3
size: .
V: TRBV11-2
DNA: TGTGCCAGCAGCTCCCCCCACACAGATACGCAGTATTTT
CDR3: CASSSPHTDTQYF

D: .
J: TRBJ2-6
size: .
V: TRBV14
DNA: TGTGCCAGCAGCCAAGTGGCAGCTGGGGCCAACGTCCTGACTTTC
CDR3: CASSQVAAGANVLTF

D: .
J: TRBJ2-3
size: .
V: TRBV5-4
DNA: TGTGCCAGCAGCTTGCCGGGCACAGATACGCAGTATTTT
CDR3: CASSLPGTDTQYF

D: .
J: TRBJ2-2
size: .
V: TRBV5-1
DNA: TGCGCCAGCAGCTTGGTAGCAGAGAACACCGGGGAGCTGTTTTTT
CDR3: CASSLVAENTGELFF

D: .
J: TRBJ1-2
size: .
V: TRBV3-1/TRBV3-2
DNA: TGTGCCAGCAGCCAAGGGACGGGGACATACTATGGCTACACCTTC
CDR3: CASSQGTGTYYGYTF

D: TRBD1
J: TRBJ2-7
size: few
V: TRBV19
DNA: TGTGCCAGTAGTATGGTCGACAGGGAACACGAGCAGTACTTC
CDR3: CASSMVDREHEQYF

D: TRBD2
J: TRBJ2-5
size: .
V: TRBV9
DNA: TGTGCCAGCAGGCGGGAGGGCCTTGGGGAGACCCAGTACTTC
CDR3: CASRREGLGETQYF

D: TRBD1
J: TRBJ2-3
size: .
V: TRBV19
DNA: TGTGCCAGCCCAGGGGGCAGCACAGATACGCAGTATTTT
CDR3: CASPGGSTDTQYF

D: TRBD1
J: TRBJ2-7
size: .
V: TRBV19
DNA: TGTGCCAGTAGTATTGGACAGGCCTACGAGCAGTACTTC
CDR3: CASSIGQAYEQYF

D: .
J: TRBJ2-2
size: .
V: TRBV7-9
DNA: TGTGCCAGCAGCGGGGGGACCCCACCCTACACCGGGGAGCTGTTTTTT
CDR3: CASSGGTPPYTGELFF

D: .
J: TRBJ2-7
size: .
V: TRBV5-1
DNA: TGCGCCAGCAGCCGGGGGAGCAGGTACGAGCAGTACTTC
CDR3: CASSRGSRYEQYF

D: TRBD1
J: TRBJ1-6
size: .
V: TRBV6-5
DNA: TGTGCCAGCAGTCGGGACAGGTGGGATTCACCCCTCCACTTT
CDR3: CASSRDRWDSPLHF

D: .
J: TRBJ2-7
size: .
V: TRBV27
DNA: TGTGCCAGCAGTTTAATTAGAGTCAAGCCTACCGAGCAGTACTTC
CDR3: CASSLIRVKPTEQYF

D: .
J: TRBJ2-1
size: .
V: TRBV7-6
DNA: TGTGCCAGCAGCTTAGCCCCAGCAGGTTCCTACAATGAGCAGTTCTTC
CDR3: CASSLAPAGSYNEQFF

D: .
J: TRBJ1-5
size: once
V: TRBV7-2
DNA: TGTGCCAGCAGCTCCCCAGACTTTCAGCCCCAGCATTTT
CDR3: CASSSPDFQPQHF

D: .
J: TRBJ1-1
size: .
V: TRBV6-5
DNA: TGTGCCAGCAGACAGTCAGTGAACACTGAAGCTTTCTTT
CDR3: CASRQSVNTEAFF

D: TRBD1
J: TRBJ2-5
size: .
V: TRBV30
DNA: TGTGCCTGGAGGGGACAGGGCCTCCAAGAGACCCAGTACTTC
CDR3: CAWRGQGLQETQYF

D: TRBD1
J: TRBJ1-5
size: .
V: TRBV2
DNA: TGTGCCAGTAGGGACAGAGTTAATCAGCCCCAGCATTTT
CDR3: CASRDRVNQPQHF

D: .
J: TRBJ2-4
size: .
V: TRBV11-2
DNA: TGTGCCAGCACCCCGGGAGTCGCAAAAAACATTCAGTACTTC
CDR3: CASTPGVAKNIQYF

D: .
J: TRBJ2-3
size: .
V: TRBV5-1
DNA: TGCGCCAGCAGCCCAGGACAGCTTTTCACAGATACGCAGTATTTT
CDR3: CASSPGQLFTDTQYF

D: TRBD1
J: TRBJ1-5
size: .
V: TRBV19
DNA: TGTGCCAGTAGCACAAACCCGGGACAGGTCAATCAGCCCCAGCATTTT
CDR3: CASSTNPGQVNQPQHF

D: TRBD2
J: TRBJ2-7
size: few
V: TRBV5-1
DNA: TGCGCCAGCAGCTCAGCGGGAGGGCCCTACGAGCAGTACTTC
CDR3: CASSSAGGPYEQYF

D: .
J: TRBJ1-2
size: .
V: TRBV19
DNA: TGTGCCAGTAGTATAGGCACCTTAGACAGGAACTATGGCTACACCTTC
CDR3: CASSIGTLDRNYGYTF

D: .
J: TRBJ1-1
size: .
V: TRBV28
DNA: TGTGCCAGCAGTTTGTTGGGAGGTGGCACTGAAGCTTTCTTT
CDR3: CASSLLGGGTEAFF

D: .
J: TRBJ1-4
size: .
V: TRBV5-4
DNA: TGTGCCAGCAGCTTGGCAGGGGTTGAAAAACTGTTTTTT
CDR3: CASSLAGVEKLFF